The TCR beta chain described here comes from a study of cytomegalovirus exposure and HLA in healthy donors. Regarding the study as a whole: One variant, a missense change in DCLRE1C, was linked in a later analysis to TCR beta V- and J-gene trimming.

PCR used 60 Vbeta primers and 13 Jbeta primers. Profiling relied on immunoSEQ multiplex PCR, and the TCRdb table lists in-frame clones only, not all of them. The data contain roughly 240,000 clones, 70% to 90% of them singletons. Comments on this clone: Its target is not known.

The specimen was PBMCs. The sequence came from a girl aged 2 to 9 in good health and CMV-seronegative.

CDR3 amino acids: CASSRDTQETQYF. CDR3 nucleotide sequence: TGTGCCAGCAGTCGGGACACCCAAGAGACCCAGTACTTC. The V gene is TRBV2, the J gene TRBJ2-5; tentatively, D is TRBD1 (6 bases). V shed 5 bases and J shed 1 base, with 8 bases lying between them. The CDR3 is made up of 13 amino acids. Looked up from germline, CDR1 is SNHLY and CDR2 is FYNNEI. Together with reference TRBV2 and TRBJ2-5, the CDR3 gives the full variable domain: EPEVTQTPSHQVTQMGQEVILRCVPISNHLYFYWYRQILGQKVEFLVSFYNNEISEKSEIFDDQFSVERPDGSNFTLKIRSTKLEDSAMYFCASSRDTQETQYFGPGTRLLVL.